This T cell receptor beta chain was sequenced during a study of CD8+ T cells in alopecia areata. Whole-study findings and limits: Scalp and blood samples kept many expanded lesional clones throughout tofacitinib.

There are 15 residues in the CDR3. The junction had 1 base not matched to a gene; V was cut back by 3 bases and J by 2 bases. CDR1 is SEHNR, CDR2 FQNEAQ, per germline (reference sequence). cDNA prepared by RNA extraction and subsequent reverse transcription served as the template for sequencing. The repertoire was sequenced with immunoSEQ multiplex PCR; TCRdb's copy has only in-frame clones and lacks some. The sample comprises some 44,000 clones, approximately 92% of which are singletons, and approximately 20% rests with the top ten. This clone was observed a handful of times. What it recognizes is unknown. Treatment denoted: oral pan-JAK inhibitor, 5-10 mg twice daily.

The rearrangement joins TRBV7-9 to TRBJ1-6; 7 nucleotides agree with TRBD1. The source material was CD8+ T cells sorted from blood, sampled at week 24, from a patient treated with tofacitinib. The sequence derives from a human donor with alopecia areata. The DNA for the CDR3 is TGTGCCAGCAGCTTGACAGGGCCCTATAATTCACCCCTCCACTTT. Encoded protein: CASSLTGPYNSPLHF.